One and the same sample provided the 28 T cell receptor beta chains below, sequenced in a study of blood T cell repertoires in COVID-19. The method was immunoSEQ multiplex PCR; TCRdb's version includes in-frame clones alone and lacks a portion of them. This table has around 100,000 clones, roughly 80% appearing once. Material for sequencing was peripheral blood. Receptors originate from a man in his sixties with acute or convalescent COVID-19.

The chain joins TRBV5-1 to TRBJ1-4, with D possibly being TRBD1 (6 bases). This CDR3 spans 14 amino acids. With 6 bases removed from V and 5 bases from J, the gap between germline ends came to 14 bases. CDR1 and CDR2 (germline): SGHRS, YFSETQ. The DNA for the CDR3 is TGCGCCAGCAAAAGCCGCCAGGGGAATGAAAAACTGTTTTTT. Translating it yields CASKSRQGNEKLFF. The full variable domain, completed using reference TRBV5-1 and TRBJ1-4, is KAGVTQTPRYLIKTRGQQVTLSCSPISGHRSVSWYQQTPGQGLQFLFEYFSETQRNKGNFPGRFSGRQFSNSRSEMNVSTLELGDSALYLCASKSRQGNEKLFFGSGTQLSVL.

This rearrangement joins TRBV27 to TRBJ2-7; TRBD1 agrees at 9 bases. Losses at the gene ends were 6 bases for V and 6 bases for J; bases not matched to a gene: 9. The CDR3 consists of 14 residues. The V gene's germline CDR1 is MNHEY and CDR2 SMNVEV (reference sequence). The CDR3 DNA reads TGTGCCAGCAGCCCCGGACAGGGGTACGGCGAGCAGTACTTC. This codes for CASSPGQGYGEQYF.

This clone was detected only a few times. The CDR3 reads CASSDWGVGSPLHF. The CDR3 DNA is TGTGCCAGCAGCGATTGGGGGGTGGGTTCACCCCTCCACTTT. The genes are TRBV2 and TRBJ1-6, with D possibly TRBD1 on 5 matching bases. CDR1 is SNHLY and CDR2 is FYNNEI in the germline V gene. This CDR3 region has 14 residues. V dropped 6 bases and J dropped 9 bases, with 15 bases sitting between them.

This chain uses TRBV2 with TRBJ1-1; D is possibly TRBD1 (5 bases). The CDR3 is 12 residues long. Germline-derived CDR1 and CDR2 are SNHLY and FYNNEI. Trimming took off 7 bases at V and 10 bases at J, with 16 bases between the two ends. The CDR3 reads CASTVRGAGAFF. DNA of the CDR3: TGTGCCAGCACAGTCCGCGGGGCTGGAGCTTTCTTT.

J is TRBJ1-3 and V is TRBV5-1; 8 positions match TRBD1. The CDR3 runs to 16 residues. J gave up 0 bases and V 4 bases, and 6 bases lay outside the gene matches. Germline lookup yields CDR1 SGHRS and CDR2 YFSETQ. Here the CDR3 reads CASSVGQGNSGNTIYF. The CDR3 nucleotides are TGCGCCAGCAGCGTTGGACAGGGAAACTCTGGAAACACCATATATTTT.

The gene calls are TRBV11-3 and TRBJ1-2; 8 bases match TRBD1. This CDR3 has 15 amino acids. Germline CDR1 SGHNT, CDR2 YENEEA. V shed 0 bases and J 7 bases; nucleotides not matched to a gene: 7. In nucleotides, the CDR3 is TGTGCCAGCAGCTTAGAGGTCAGGGGGCGCGTTGGCTACACCTTC. This sequence encodes CASSLEVRGRVGYTF. The full variable domain, completed using reference TRBV11-3 and TRBJ1-2, is EAGVVQSPRYKIIEKKQPVAFWCNPISGHNTLYWYLQNLGQGPELLIRYENEEAVDDSQLPKDRFSAERLKGVDSTLKIQPAELGDSAVYLCASSLEVRGRVGYTFGSGTRLTVV.

V gene TRBV19 combines with J gene TRBJ1-4, with D possibly TRBD1 on 5 matching bases. V was clipped by 6 bases and J by 2 bases, with 16 bases between them. CDR1 and CDR2 (germline): LNHDA, SQIVND (reference sequence). The CDR3 extends over 16 amino acids. CDR3 region: CASRRQLLGTNEKLFF. DNA of the CDR3: TGTGCCAGTAGAAGACAGCTTCTCGGGACTAATGAAAAACTGTTTTTT. Based on the CDR3 plus reference TRBV19 and TRBJ1-4, the full variable domain is DGGITQSPKYLFRKEGQNVTLSCEQNLNHDAMYWYRQDPGQGLRLIYYSQIVNDFQKGDIAEGYSVSREKKESFPLTVTSAQKNPTAFYLCASRRQLLGTNEKLFFGSGTQLSVL.

The gene calls are TRBV9 and TRBJ2-3; D may be TRBD2 (5 bases). The V gene lost 4 bases and the J gene lost 7 bases, with 13 bases spanning the gap. The CDR3 sequence is 13 residues long. The germline gives CDR1 SGDLS, CDR2 YYNGEE. The CDR3 DNA follows: TGTGCCAGCAGCTCCCCGGAGGCCAATACGCAGTATTTT. It is translated as CASSSPEANTQYF. The complete variable domain, with remaining parts taken from reference TRBV9 and TRBJ2-3, reads DSGVTQTPKHLITATGQRVTLRCSPRSGDLSVYWYQQSLDQGLQFLIQYYNGEERAKGNILERFSAQQFPDLHSELNLSSLELGDSALYFCASSSPEANTQYFGPGTRLTVL.

The chain's CDR3 is CSASRARGSGELFF. For the CDR3, the DNA is TGCAGTGCTAGTCGGGCCAGGGGGTCCGGGGAGCTGTTTTTT. V gene TRBV20-1 combines with J gene TRBJ2-2, with 7 bases fitting TRBD1. J gave up 6 bases and V 3 bases, and 7 bases lay outside the gene matches. Germline V gene lookup returns CDR1 DFQATT and CDR2 SNEGSKA (reference sequence). The CDR3 sequence is 14 residues long.

The gene calls are TRBV5-1 and TRBJ2-3; 9 bases map to TRBD1. Losses at the gene ends were 5 bases for V and 0 bases for J; bases not matched to a gene: 22. The CDR3 loop spans 21 amino acids. Germline V gene sequence: CDR1 SGHRS, CDR2 YFSETQ. CDR3 nucleotide sequence: TGCGCCAGCAGATTAACCGCGGCGCTGGGGACAGGGCTTAGTAGCACAGATACGCAGTATTTT. Amino acid sequence: CASRLTAALGTGLSSTDTQYF.

This chain uses TRBV27 with TRBJ2-7, with TRBD1 matching 7 bases. Trimming removed 4 bases from V and 4 bases from J; junction bases left unmatched: 10. Germline CDR1 is MNHEY and CDR2 is SMNVEV (reference sequence). The CDR3 has 15 residues. CDR3 in DNA: TGTGCCAGCAGTTCCTTAGGGACAGAGGGGTACGAGCAGTACTTC. As protein: CASSSLGTEGYEQYF.

The V gene is TRBV4-3, the J gene TRBJ2-4; D may be TRBD2 (5 bases). Germline V gene data show CDR1 as LGHNA and CDR2 as YSLEER. The CDR3 consists of 14 residues. The V end lost 4 bases, the J end lost 8 bases, and 15 bases lay between the germline ends. The CDR3 region is CASSRRRGTDIQYF. The CDR3 nucleotides read TGCGCCAGCAGCCGGAGACGGGGAACGGACATTCAGTACTTC.

This chain uses TRBV10-3 with TRBJ2-7; 7 nucleotides line up with TRBD1. Per germline, CDR1 ENHRY and CDR2 SYGVKD. The CDR3 sequence is 14 residues long. Trimming removed 10 bases from V and 2 bases from J; junction bases left unmatched: 11. The CDR3 region has the DNA TGTGCCACAAAACTCGACAGGGCCGCCTACGAGCAGTACGTC. The encoded protein is CATKLDRAAYEQYV.

The V gene is TRBV7-8, the J gene TRBJ1-1; TRBD1 is a possible D gene (5 bases). The V and J ends lost 8 bases and 0 bases respectively, with 19 bases between them. The CDR3 runs to 16 residues. Germline-derived CDR1 and CDR2 are SGHVS and FQNEAQ. CDR3 nucleotides: TGTGCCAGCTCCTCTCGGGCCCCAGGGATGAACACTGAAGCTTTCTTT. It encodes CASSSRAPGMNTEAFF. The full variable domain, rest sourced from reference TRBV7-8 and TRBJ1-1, is GAGVSQSPRYKVAKRGQDVALRCDPISGHVSLFWYQQALGQGPEFLTYFQNEAQLDKSGLPSDRFFAERPEGSVSTLKIQRTQQEDSAVYLCASSSRAPGMNTEAFFGQGTRLTVV.

The chain combines TRBV24-1 with TRBJ1-5; 8 nucleotides line up with TRBD1. The germline V gene has CDR1 KGHDR and CDR2 SFDVKD. With 4 bases clipped from V and 6 bases from J, the junction kept 4 bases outside the gene matches. The CDR3 covers 14 residues. The CDR3 DNA follows: TGTGCCACCAGTGACGGACAGGGCACTCAGCCCCAGCATTTT. Amino acid sequence: CATSDGQGTQPQHF.

The chain recombines TRBV6-1 with TRBJ2-4; D might be TRBD2 (5 bases). The germline V and J ends were trimmed by 3 bases and 4 bases, with 13 bases remaining between them. The CDR3 has 15 residues. Looked up from germline, CDR1 is MNHNS and CDR2 is SASEGT. The CDR3 region is CASSDLGVGKNIQYF. The CDR3 DNA reads as TGTGCCAGCAGTGACCTCGGGGTGGGAAAAAACATTCAGTACTTC.

The chain joins TRBV28 to TRBJ2-1, with 12 nucleotides matching TRBD2. Germline V gene data show CDR1 as MDHEN and CDR2 as SYDVKM. The ends lost 5 bases at V and 6 bases at J; junction bases unmatched: 5. The CDR3 is made up of 15 amino acids. DNA of the CDR3: TGTGCCAGCAGTCGACTAGCGGGAGTAGGCAATGAGCAGTTCTTC. Its translation is CASSRLAGVGNEQFF.

The V and J genes are TRBV7-9 and TRBJ1-5, with 8 bases aligning to TRBD1. The V segment lost 1 base and the J segment 3 bases; nucleotides outside the gene matches: 2. The V gene's germline CDR1 is SEHNR and CDR2 FQNEAQ (reference sequence). CDR3 length: 15 amino acids. CDR3 residues: CASSLGTGYNQPQHF. In nucleotides, the CDR3 is TGTGCCAGCAGCTTAGGGACAGGGTACAATCAGCCCCAGCATTTT.

The J gene is TRBJ1-1, the V gene TRBV28; the D gene is possibly TRBD1 (5 bases). The CDR3 is made up of 11 amino acids. V lost 6 bases to trimming and J lost 10 bases, with 12 bases between them. From germline, CDR1 is MDHEN and CDR2 SYDVKM. The CDR3 spells CASRFLGGAFF. CDR3 nucleotide sequence: TGTGCCAGCAGGTTTCTCGGGGGAGCTTTCTTT. Complete variable domain (other parts from reference TRBV28 and TRBJ1-1): DVKVTQSSRYLVKRTGEKVFLECVQDMDHENMFWYRQDPGLGLRLIYFSYDVKMKEKGDIPEGYSVSREKKERFSLILESASTNQTSMYLCASRFLGGAFFGQGTRLTVV.

This chain uses TRBV4-3 with TRBJ1-4; the match to TRBD1 covers 10 bases. The CDR3 runs 19 residues. The ends lost 0 bases at V and 8 bases at J; junction bases unmatched: 15. Germline CDR1 and CDR2: LGHNA and YSLEER. The CDR3 DNA reads TGCGCCAGCAGCCAAGAATCCCCAATCATAGGACAGGGGGGAGAAAAACTGTTTTTT. Translation gives CASSQESPIIGQGGEKLFF.

The V and J genes are TRBV5-1 and TRBJ2-1; 14 bases are a match to TRBD2. The CDR3 loop spans 16 amino acids. V was pared by 5 bases and J by 8 bases, with 9 bases of the junction left unmatched. Germline-derived CDR1 and CDR2 are SGHRS and YFSETQ. The CDR3 nucleotides read TGCGCCAGCAGTTTCGGGACTAGCGGGAGTCACGATGAGCAGTTCTTC. This sequence encodes CASSFGTSGSHDEQFF.

The V and J genes are TRBV15 and TRBJ1-6; D is ambiguous. CDR3 size: 13 residues. Between the trimmed V and J ends, which lost 5 bases and 6 bases, there was a span of 8 bases. Germline V gene sequence: CDR1 LNHNV, CDR2 YYDKDF (reference sequence). The CDR3 DNA follows: TGTGCCACCAGCGTAACCGGTAATTCACCCCTCCACTTT. Its translation: CATSVTGNSPLHF.

This clone came up once. CDR3 region: CASSPGLYNEQFF. In DNA form, the CDR3 reads TGCGCCAGCAGCCCTGGACTATACAATGAGCAGTTCTTC. The chain joins TRBV5-1 to TRBJ2-1; D might be TRBD2 (6 bases). CDR1 is SGHRS, CDR2 YFSETQ, per germline. The V end was cut by 4 bases, the J end by 4 bases, with 9 bases between. The CDR3 totals 13 residues.

The rearrangement links TRBV5-1 to TRBJ2-6; D is perhaps TRBD2 (5 bases). V shed 5 bases and J shed 2 bases, with 11 bases lying between them. The CDR3 runs 15 residues. The germline V gene encodes CDR1 SGHRS and CDR2 YFSETQ. CDR3 in amino acids: CASSLAGAGANVLTF. Here the CDR3 DNA reads TGCGCCAGCAGTCTCGCGGGCGCTGGGGCCAACGTCCTGACTTTC.

As for this clone: The junction does not match germline at one end; this may be a read error. Here the CDR3 reads CASSLDGNAEAFF. CDR3 nucleotide sequence: TGTGCCAGCAGCTTGGACGGGAACGCTGAAGCTTTCTTT. The V call is TRBV7-8, the J call TRBJ1-1; D not certain. The CDR3 is 13 amino acids. CDR1 and CDR2 (germline): SGHVS, FQNEAQ.

The chain combines TRBV2 with TRBJ2-1; 8 nucleotides agree with TRBD2. The germline gives CDR1 SNHLY, CDR2 FYNNEI. J was trimmed by 9 bases and V by 8 bases; bases with no gene match: 12. The CDR3 contains 14 residues. CDR3 in amino acids: CASGYGRAGGEQFF. The CDR3, as DNA: TGTGCCAGCGGCTACGGGAGGGCCGGGGGTGAGCAGTTCTTC.

The rearrangement joins TRBV19 to TRBJ2-5, with 7 bases fitting TRBD1. The CDR3 totals 13 residues. Germline trimming cut 10 bases from V and 4 bases from J; bases unmatched to any gene: 9. Germline V gene sequence: CDR1 LNHDA, CDR2 SQIVND (reference sequence). The CDR3 protein is CATSRAGGETQYF. The CDR3 region has the DNA TGTGCCACTTCACGCGCAGGGGGAGAGACCCAGTACTTC. Based on the CDR3 plus reference TRBV19 and TRBJ2-5, the full variable domain is DGGITQSPKYLFRKEGQNVTLSCEQNLNHDAMYWYRQDPGQGLRLIYYSQIVNDFQKGDIAEGYSVSREKKESFPLTVTSAQKNPTAFYLCATSRAGGETQYFGPGTRLLVL.

V and J are TRBV9 and TRBJ1-1; no clear D gene. This CDR3 is built from 14 residues. V was clipped by 0 bases and J by 1 base, with 7 bases between them. CDR1 is SGDLS and CDR2 is YYNGEE in the germline V gene. CDR3 in amino acids: CASSVAIRNTEAFF. DNA for the CDR3: TGTGCCAGCAGCGTAGCTATCCGGAACACTGAAGCTTTCTTT.